This T cell receptor (beta chain) was documented in a study of OX40 agonist ivuxolimab in advanced cancers. Study at large: Patients in dose escalation had liver, melanoma, kidney or head and neck cancers. Therapy given before enrollment (anti-PD-1, anti-PD-L1 or anti-CTLA-4) was allowed, and 35% to 45% had some. Study conclusions and caveats: Undetermined was the antigen specificity of the expanded peripheral T cells.

Patients had blood sampled at baseline and again on cycle 4 day 1 and cycle 7 day 1. Regarding this clone: The antigen remains unidentified.

There are 13 residues in the CDR3. V was trimmed by 5 bases and J by 8 bases, leaving 12 bases between them. CDR1 and CDR2 (germline): SGHTA, FQGNSA. Sequenced by immunoSEQ multiplex PCR; TCRdb stores in-frame clones only, minus some. The data contain around 72,000 clones, roughly 80% of them seen just once; the ten biggest clones take up approximately 5%. This clonotype was obtained from an adult with an advanced solid tumor such as melanoma, head and neck, liver or kidney cancer. The sequenced sample was CD4+ or CD8+ T cells sorted from blood, obtained in a trial of the OX40 agonist ivuxolimab. The rearrangement joins TRBV7-2 to TRBJ1-4, with no clear D. The CDR3 protein is CASSVYGGEKLFF. The CDR3 DNA follows: TGTGCCAGCAGCGTTTACGGCGGGGAAAAACTGTTTTTT.